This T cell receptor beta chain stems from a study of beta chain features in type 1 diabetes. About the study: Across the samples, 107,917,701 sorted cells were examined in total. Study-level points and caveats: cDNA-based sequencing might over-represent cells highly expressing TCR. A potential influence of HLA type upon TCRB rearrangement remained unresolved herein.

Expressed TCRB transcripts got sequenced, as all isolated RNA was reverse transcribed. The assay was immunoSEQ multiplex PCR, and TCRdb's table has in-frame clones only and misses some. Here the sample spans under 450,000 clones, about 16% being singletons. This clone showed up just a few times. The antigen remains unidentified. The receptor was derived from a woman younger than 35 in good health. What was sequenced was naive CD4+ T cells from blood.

As DNA, the CDR3 is TGCAGCGTTGAGCTGGTGACTACCCAGCCAGATACGCAGTATTTT. It translates to CSVELVTTQPDTQYF. The chain carries TRBV29-1 and TRBJ2-3; tentative D call: TRBD2 (5 bases). The CDR3 spans 15 residues. The germline CDR1 and CDR2 sequences are SQVTM and ANQGSEA. V dropped 3 bases and J dropped 4 bases, with 17 bases sitting between them.